Sequencing of this TCR beta chain was carried out in a study of T cells after yellow fever vaccination. Study findings and constraints: It was a small share of clonotypes that appeared in both CD4 and CD8 compartments.

MiXCR was run by TCRdb on the 5' RACE reads, yielding one entry per CDR3 protein. The sample carries a few hundred thousand distinct CDR3 sequences, less than 20% recorded once. With regard to this clonotype: Its antigen is undetermined.

Sequencing was performed on PBMCs, taken 5 days after the first yellow fever vaccination. This TCR was recovered from a man in his late teens or twenties who received the YFV17D yellow fever vaccine.

The CDR3, as DNA: TGCAGTGCTAGAGAGGGAAAGTGGAGCTCCTATAATTCACCCCTCCACTTT. Translation: CSAREGKWSSYNSPLHF. V is TRBV20-1 and J is TRBJ1-6, with D uncertain. Germline V gene lookup returns CDR1 DFQATT and CDR2 SNEGSKA (reference sequence). CDR3 length: 17 amino acids. Trimming shortened V by 0 bases and J by 0 bases, and 12 bases separated the two germline ends.